The subject of this entry is one T cell receptor (beta chain). These data belong to a study of blood T cell repertoires in COVID-19. Whole-study context: Samples representing acute and convalescent COVID-19 were sourced from the United States, Italy and Spain. The analysed material was cDNA or gDNA that came from T cells, B-cell-depleted T cells, or PBMCs.

In the study's own analysis: It was from reference gene primer amplification that nucleated cell counts were estimated. The assay was immunoSEQ multiplex PCR, and TCRdb's table has in-frame clones only and misses some. V and J calls and clone size are given by that table; D and trimming were obtained from the DNA. The sample contains some 150,000 clones, 80% to 90% of which appear only once. This clonotype was obtained from a man in his 70s with acute or convalescent COVID-19. The sequencing input was peripheral blood.

CDR3 nucleotide sequence: TGTGCCAGCAGCTTTTTGAAGGGGGAGACCCAGTACTTC. It yields the protein CASSFLKGETQYF. V usage is TRBV5-8 and J usage is TRBJ2-5; D perhaps matches TRBD1 (5 bases). The CDR3 covers 13 residues. Between the trimmed V and J ends, which lost 2 bases and 5 bases, there was a span of 10 bases. Germline-derived CDR1 and CDR2 are SGHTS and YDEGEE.